This record looks at one T cell receptor (beta chain) sequence and its context. Its specific antigen is unknown. The record has no base qualities; no much larger clone is one base away. This sample was taken from a study of blood T cell repertoires in COVID-19 (dated by TCRdb to about 2020). Concerning the study at large: Samples from collaborators originated in the United States, Italy and Spain and spanned both the acute and convalescent phases of COVID-19. The samples were drawn from the first 160 participants of the ongoing ImmuneRACE study and from 1,254 subjects provided by 6 global collaborators. Nearly every sample came with metadata listing a de-identified subject ID, COVID-19 status, age in years and sex. Deeply sampled blood TCRbeta repertoires from subjects exposed to, actively infected with, or recovered from COVID-19 were included in the dataset. A freely available public database, intended as a resource for researchers studying the immune response to SARS-CoV-2, is where the repertoires were released. The prospective study material was composed of cDNA or gDNA derived from T cells, B-cell-depleted T cells, or PBMCs. Where available, HLA class I and class II types were obtained from metadata supplied by the sample provider rather than from assay-based typing. The paper as a whole reports these results and caveats: The amount of clinical and demographic metadata varied by source and participant and was provided uncurated.

V and J are trimmed by 2 bases and 6 bases, and the gene matches miss 7 bases of the junction. Including cysteine and phenylalanine, the CDR3 has 16 amino acids. The DNA shown is the 48-base CDR3, in frame from base 1. CDR1 SGHNT and CDR2 YYREEE were looked up in the germline V gene (reference sequence). TCRbeta CDR3 regions were amplified from genomic DNA using the immunoSEQ Assay, a bias-controlled multiplex PCR. For the original study's pipeline: Nucleated cell counts per sample were estimated from amplification of reference gene primers within the assay. Sequence reads were collapsed and filtered to measure the absolute abundance of every unique TCRbeta CDR3 rearrangement. For each sample, productive Simpson clonality was calculated as the square root of Simpson's diversity index across productive rearrangements. The source is immuneACCESS, and TCRdb retained only in-frame sequences with V and J called. Part of the clones is not carried over; for the studies checked, unresolved V genes explain less than half of this, and the remainder is unexplained. The V and J calls and the clone size are those of that table, but D and trimming were determined from the DNA. This sample holds approximately 52,000 clones; around nine tenths were observed only once. 1% to 1.5% of the sample is taken by the ten largest.

Each collaborating institution followed its own protocols to collect whole blood in K2EDTA tubes. For TCRbeta analysis, collaborators shipped samples as frozen whole blood, isolated PBMCs, or DNA extracted from either of those sample types. Recombination joined TRBV5-4 with TRBJ1-6; the central 8 bases match TRBD1. This receptor was taken from a man aged 60-69 years with acute or convalescent COVID-19. The sample comprised peripheral blood. The CDR3 protein sequence reads: CASSLQGGKGNSPLHF. The nucleotides read TGTGCCAGCAGCTTACAGGGGGGGAAAGGTAATTCACCCCTCCACTTT.